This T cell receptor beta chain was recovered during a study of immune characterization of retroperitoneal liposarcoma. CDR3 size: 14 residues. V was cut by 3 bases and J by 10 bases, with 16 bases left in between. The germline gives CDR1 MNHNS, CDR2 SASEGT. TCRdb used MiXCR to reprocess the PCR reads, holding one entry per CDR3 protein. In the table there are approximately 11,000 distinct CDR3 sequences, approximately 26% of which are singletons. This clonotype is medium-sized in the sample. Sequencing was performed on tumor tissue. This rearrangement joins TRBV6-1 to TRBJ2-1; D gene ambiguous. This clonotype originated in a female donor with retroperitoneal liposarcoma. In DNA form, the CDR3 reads TGTGCCAGCAGTGACCAGCCGATTGGTTACGAGCAGTTCTTC. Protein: CASSDQPIGYEQFF.